This T cell receptor beta chain was sequenced during a study of cytomegalovirus exposure and HLA in healthy donors. Background on the study: Ancestry clustering placed around four fifths of roughly 400 genotyped donors in the Caucasian-associated cluster.

Study findings and constraints: CMV antigen specificity of a few CMV-associated chains was confirmed in vitro. Further analysis, carried out later, found HLA-associated TCR beta chains more clonally expanded than equally common other chains.

With regard to this clone: Its antigen is unidentified. The junction differs from germline at one of its ends, possibly a read error.

The CDR3 is 13 amino acids. Germline assignment: CDR1 LNHDA and CDR2 SQIVND (reference sequence). The PCR employed 60 Vbeta primers together with 13 Jbeta primers. Original processing notes: Unique TCR beta chains totaled some 80 million in a later count, with roughly 12 million of them shared. Generated by immunoSEQ multiplex PCR, the TCRdb table keeps only in-frame clones and is missing some. V and J calls and clone size come straight from that table; D and trimming were deduced from the DNA. This table has some 210,000 clones, roughly 80% appearing once. The clonotype originates from a woman between 25 and 40 years old in good health and CMV-seropositive. The sample was PBMCs. This chain links TRBV19 with TRBJ1-3; D might be TRBD1 (5 bases). The CDR3 nucleotides are TGTGCCAGTAGTATAAATACAGGAACGGGTCTAAGGTTT. This gives the protein CASSINTGTGLRF. Full variable domain (outside the CDR3, taken from reference TRBV19 and TRBJ1-3): DGGITQSPKYLFRKEGQNVTLSCEQNLNHDAMYWYRQDPGQGLRLIYYSQIVNDFQKGDIAEGYSVSREKKESFPLTVTSAQKNPTAFYLCASSINTGTGLRFGEGSWLTVV.